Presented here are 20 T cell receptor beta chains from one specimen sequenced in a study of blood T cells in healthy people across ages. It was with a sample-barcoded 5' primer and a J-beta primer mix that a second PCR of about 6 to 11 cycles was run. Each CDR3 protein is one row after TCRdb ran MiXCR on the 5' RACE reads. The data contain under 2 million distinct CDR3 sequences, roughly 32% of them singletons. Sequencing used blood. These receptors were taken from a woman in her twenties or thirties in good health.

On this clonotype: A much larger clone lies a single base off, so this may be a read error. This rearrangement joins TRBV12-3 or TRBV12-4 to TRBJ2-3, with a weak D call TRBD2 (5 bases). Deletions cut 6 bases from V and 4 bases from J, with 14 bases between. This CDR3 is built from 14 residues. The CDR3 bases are TGTGCCAGCAGCCACGGAGCCGGGGCAGATACGCAGTATTTT. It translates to CASSHGAGADTQYF.

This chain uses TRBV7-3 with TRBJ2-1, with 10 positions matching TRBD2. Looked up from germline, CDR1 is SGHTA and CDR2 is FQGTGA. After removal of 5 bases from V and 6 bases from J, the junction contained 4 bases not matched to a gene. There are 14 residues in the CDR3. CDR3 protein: CASSELAGVNEQFF. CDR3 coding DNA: TGTGCCAGCAGCGAGCTAGCGGGAGTCAATGAGCAGTTCTTC.

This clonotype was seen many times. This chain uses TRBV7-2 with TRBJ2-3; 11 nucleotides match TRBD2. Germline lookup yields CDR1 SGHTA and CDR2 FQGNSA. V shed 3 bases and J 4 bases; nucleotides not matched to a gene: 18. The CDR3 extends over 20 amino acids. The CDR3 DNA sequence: TGTGCCAGCAGCTTCGGGACTAGCGGAAGGGGGTATACGTGGGCAGATACGCAGTATTTT. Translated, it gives CASSFGTSGRGYTWADTQYF.

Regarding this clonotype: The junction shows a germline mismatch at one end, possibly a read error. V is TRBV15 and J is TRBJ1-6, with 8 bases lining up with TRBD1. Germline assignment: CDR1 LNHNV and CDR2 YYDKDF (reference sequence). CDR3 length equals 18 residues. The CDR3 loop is CATSRDLGGTGYNSPFHF. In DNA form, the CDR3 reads TGTGCCACCAGCAGAGATTTAGGCGGGACAGGTTATAATTCACCCTTCCACTTT. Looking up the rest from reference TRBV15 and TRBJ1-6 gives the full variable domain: DAMVIQNPRYQVTQFGKPVTLSCSQTLNHNVMYWYQQKSSQAPKLLFHYYDKDFNNEADTPDNFQSRRPNTSFCFLDIRSPGLGDTAMYLCATSRDLGGTGYNSPFHFGNGTRLTVT.

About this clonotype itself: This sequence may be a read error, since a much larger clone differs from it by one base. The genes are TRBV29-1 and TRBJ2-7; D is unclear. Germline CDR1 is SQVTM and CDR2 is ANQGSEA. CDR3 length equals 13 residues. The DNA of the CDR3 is TGCAGCGTAGGAAGTGCGATCCACTACGAGCGGTACTTC. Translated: CSVGSAIHYERYF.

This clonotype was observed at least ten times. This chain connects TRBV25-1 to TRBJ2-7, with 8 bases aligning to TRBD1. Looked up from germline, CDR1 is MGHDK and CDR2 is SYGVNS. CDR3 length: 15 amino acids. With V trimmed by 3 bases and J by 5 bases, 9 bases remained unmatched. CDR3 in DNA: TGTGCCAGCAGTGACGACAGGGGCCCGGTCCACGAGCAGTACTTC. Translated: CASSDDRGPVHEQYF.

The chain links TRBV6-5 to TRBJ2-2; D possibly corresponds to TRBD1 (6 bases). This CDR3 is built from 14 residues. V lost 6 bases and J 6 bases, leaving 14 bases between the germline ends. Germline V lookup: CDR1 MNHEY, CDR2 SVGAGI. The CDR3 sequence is CASSRSEGAGELFF. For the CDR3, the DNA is TGTGCCAGCAGCCGATCTGAGGGGGCCGGGGAGCTGTTTTTT.

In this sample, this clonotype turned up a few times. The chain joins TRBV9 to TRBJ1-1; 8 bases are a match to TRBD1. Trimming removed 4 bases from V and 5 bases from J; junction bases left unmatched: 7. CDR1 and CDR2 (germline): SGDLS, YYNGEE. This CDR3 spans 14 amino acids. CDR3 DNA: TGTGCCAGCAGCCCCGCAGGGGGCCGGACTGAAGCTTTCTTT. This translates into CASSPAGGRTEAFF.

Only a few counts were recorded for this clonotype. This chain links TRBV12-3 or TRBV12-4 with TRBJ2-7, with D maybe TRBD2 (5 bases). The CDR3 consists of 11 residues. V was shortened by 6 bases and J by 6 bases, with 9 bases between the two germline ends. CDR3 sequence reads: CASSRRGEQYF. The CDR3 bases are TGTGCCAGCAGCCGTCGGGGCGAGCAGTACTTC.

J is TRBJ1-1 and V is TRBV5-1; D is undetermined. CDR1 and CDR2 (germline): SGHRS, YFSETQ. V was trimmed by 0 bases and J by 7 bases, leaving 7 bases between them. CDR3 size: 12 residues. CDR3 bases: TGCGCCAGCAGCTTGGAGGTGGGTGAAGCTTTCTTT. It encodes CASSLEVGEAFF.

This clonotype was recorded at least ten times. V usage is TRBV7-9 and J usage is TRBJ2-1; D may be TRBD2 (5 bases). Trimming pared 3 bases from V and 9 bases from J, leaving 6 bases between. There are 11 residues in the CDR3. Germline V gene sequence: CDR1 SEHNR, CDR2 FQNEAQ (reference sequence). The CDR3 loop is CASSLGSEQFF. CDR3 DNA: TGTGCCAGCAGCTTGGGGAGTGAGCAGTTCTTC. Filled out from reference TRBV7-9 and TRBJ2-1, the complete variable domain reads DTGVSQNPRHKITKRGQNVTFRCDPISEHNRLYWYRQTLGQGPEFLTYFQNEAQLEKSRLLSDRFSAERPKGSFSTLEIQRTEQGDSAMYLCASSLGSEQFFGPGTRLTVL.

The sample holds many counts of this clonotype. CDR3 residues: CASSPRPGGETQYF. CDR3 sequence (DNA): TGTGCCAGCAGCCCCCGCCCGGGGGGGGAGACCCAGTACTTC. The rearrangement joins TRBV9 to TRBJ2-5; TRBD2 matches at 8 bases. V dropped 4 bases and J dropped 5; count of bases not matched to a gene: 7. Germline V lookup: CDR1 SGDLS, CDR2 YYNGEE. The CDR3 is made up of 14 amino acids.

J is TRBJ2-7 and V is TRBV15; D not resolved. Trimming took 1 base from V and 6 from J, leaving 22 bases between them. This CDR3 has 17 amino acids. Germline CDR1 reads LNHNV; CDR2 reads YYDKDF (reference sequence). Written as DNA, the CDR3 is TGTGCCACCAGCAGAGGCCTTCCTGGAGCTAGTGTTTCCGAGCAGTACTTC. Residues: CATSRGLPGASVSEQYF.

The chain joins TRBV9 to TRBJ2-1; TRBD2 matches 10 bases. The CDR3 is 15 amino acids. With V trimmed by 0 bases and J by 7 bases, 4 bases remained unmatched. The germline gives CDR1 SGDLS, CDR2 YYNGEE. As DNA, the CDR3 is TGTGCCAGCAGCGTAGCTACTAGCGGGAAAAATGAGCAGTTCTTC. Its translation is CASSVATSGKNEQFF. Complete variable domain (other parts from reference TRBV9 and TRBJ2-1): DSGVTQTPKHLITATGQRVTLRCSPRSGDLSVYWYQQSLDQGLQFLIQYYNGEERAKGNILERFSAQQFPDLHSELNLSSLELGDSALYFCASSVATSGKNEQFFGPGTRLTVL.

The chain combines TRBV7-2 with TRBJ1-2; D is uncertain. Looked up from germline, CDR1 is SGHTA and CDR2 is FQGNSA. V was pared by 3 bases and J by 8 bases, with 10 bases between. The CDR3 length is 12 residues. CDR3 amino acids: CASSFSVVGYTF. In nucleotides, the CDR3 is TGTGCCAGCAGCTTTTCAGTTGTCGGCTACACCTTC.

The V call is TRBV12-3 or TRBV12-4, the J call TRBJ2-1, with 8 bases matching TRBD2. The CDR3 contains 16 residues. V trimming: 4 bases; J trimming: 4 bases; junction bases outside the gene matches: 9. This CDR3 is CASSSSGTRAYNEQFF. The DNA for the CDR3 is TGTGCCAGCAGTTCCTCCGGGACTAGGGCTTACAATGAGCAGTTCTTC.

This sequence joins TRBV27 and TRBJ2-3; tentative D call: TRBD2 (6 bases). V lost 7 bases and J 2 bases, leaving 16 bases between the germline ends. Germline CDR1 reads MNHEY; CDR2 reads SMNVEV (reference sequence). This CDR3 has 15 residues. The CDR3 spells CASTGMGTLTDTQYF. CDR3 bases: TGTGCCAGCACCGGAATGGGGACTCTCACAGATACGCAGTATTTT.

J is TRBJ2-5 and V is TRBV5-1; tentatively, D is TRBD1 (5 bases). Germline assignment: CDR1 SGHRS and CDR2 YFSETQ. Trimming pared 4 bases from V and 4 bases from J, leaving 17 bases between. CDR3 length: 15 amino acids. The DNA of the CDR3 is TGCGCCAGCAGCAGGACGGTTCCAAGGGGAGAGACCCAGTACTTC. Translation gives CASSRTVPRGETQYF. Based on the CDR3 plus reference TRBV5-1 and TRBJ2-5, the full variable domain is KAGVTQTPRYLIKTRGQQVTLSCSPISGHRSVSWYQQTPGQGLQFLFEYFSETQRNKGNFPGRFSGRQFSNSRSEMNVSTLELGDSALYLCASSRTVPRGETQYFGPGTRLLVL.

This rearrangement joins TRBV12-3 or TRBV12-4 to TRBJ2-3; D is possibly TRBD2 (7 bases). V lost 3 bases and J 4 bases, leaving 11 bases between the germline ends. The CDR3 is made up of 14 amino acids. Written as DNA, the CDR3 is TGTGCCAGCAGTTTTCTAGGGGGGGCAGATACGCAGTATTTT. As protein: CASSFLGGADTQYF.

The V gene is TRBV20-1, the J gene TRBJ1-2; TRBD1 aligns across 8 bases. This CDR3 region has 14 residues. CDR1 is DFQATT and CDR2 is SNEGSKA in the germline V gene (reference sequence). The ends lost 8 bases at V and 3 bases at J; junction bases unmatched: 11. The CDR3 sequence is CSPNTETGDYGYTF. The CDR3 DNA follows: TGCAGTCCAAACACAGAGACAGGGGACTATGGCTACACCTTC.